This T cell receptor (beta chain) was recorded in a study of cytomegalovirus exposure and HLA in healthy donors. Across the whole study: Earlier findings included roughly 120 million unique TCR beta sequences obtained from 180 million or so T cells.

As to this clone: Its antigen is as yet unknown.

At collection, donors were nominally healthy, but unrecorded immune exposures were probable. The CDR3 has 11 amino acids. With 3 bases removed from V and 8 bases from J, the gap between germline ends came to 5 bases. Germline CDR1 reads SNHLY; CDR2 reads FYNNEI. Both 60 Vbeta primers and 13 Jbeta primers went into the PCR. TCRdb's copy holds only in-frame clones and misses some; the assay was immunoSEQ multiplex PCR. There are under 100,000 clones in the sample; more than 55% occur only once, and 5.5% lies in the top ten. Study-wide points: In most subjects, TCR beta sequences reportedly gave accurate predictions of HLA-A and HLA-B alleles.

This chain joins TRBV2 and TRBJ2-1, with no clear D. The sequenced material came from PBMCs. This receptor was identified in a woman in her twenties or thirties in good health and CMV-seropositive. CDR3 DNA sequence: TGTGCCAGCAGTGATTGGCATGAGCAGTTCTTC. Translated: CASSDWHEQFF.